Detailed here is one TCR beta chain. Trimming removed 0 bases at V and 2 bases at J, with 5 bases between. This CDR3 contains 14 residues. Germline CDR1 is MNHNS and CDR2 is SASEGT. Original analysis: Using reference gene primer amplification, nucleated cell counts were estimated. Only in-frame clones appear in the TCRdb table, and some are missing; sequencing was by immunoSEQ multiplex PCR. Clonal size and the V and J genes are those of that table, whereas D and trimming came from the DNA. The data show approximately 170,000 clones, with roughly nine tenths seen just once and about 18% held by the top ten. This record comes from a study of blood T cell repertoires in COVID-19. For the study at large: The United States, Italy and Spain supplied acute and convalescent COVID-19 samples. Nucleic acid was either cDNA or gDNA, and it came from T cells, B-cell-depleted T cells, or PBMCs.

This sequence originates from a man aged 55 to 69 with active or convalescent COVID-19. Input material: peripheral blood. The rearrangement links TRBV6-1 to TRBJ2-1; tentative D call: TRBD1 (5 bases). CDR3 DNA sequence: TGTGCCAGCAGTGAAGCGACAGCCTACAATGAGCAGTTCTTC. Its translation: CASSEATAYNEQFF.